This TCR beta chain was recovered during a study of blood T cell repertoires in COVID-19. Study information: From T cells, B-cell-depleted T cells, or PBMCs came the material, which was cDNA or gDNA.

The CDR3 totals 14 residues. The V and J ends lost 6 bases and 4 bases respectively, with 13 bases between them. Germline V gives CDR1 MNHEY, CDR2 SVGAGI. Original methodology: Researchers report that nucleated cell counts were estimated from reference gene primer amplification. Produced via immunoSEQ multiplex PCR; TCRdb's table is partial and in-frame only. The V and J calls and the clone size are those of that table, but D and trimming were determined from the DNA. The sample has more than 45,000 clones; about nine tenths are singletons. This sequence originates from a man between 60 and 70 years old with acute or convalescent COVID-19. Sequencing was performed on peripheral blood. The chain links TRBV6-5 to TRBJ2-1; no reliable D call. The CDR3: CASSYLSSYNEQFF. The CDR3 region has the DNA TGTGCCAGCAGCTACCTTTCCAGTTACAATGAGCAGTTCTTC.